This TCR beta chain is from a study of identical twins (dated by TCRdb to 2015 to 2016). In the study overall: To test whether fetal clonotypes persist, the study used deep sequencing on TCR alpha and beta repertoires from monozygotic twins, unrelated adults of various ages, and cord blood. To rule out contamination, the twin experiments were replicated at different times with different library preparation protocols. The investigation overall reported the following: Zero-insertion analyses could be partly confounded by invariant T cells such as MAIT and iNKT, though diverse VJ usage argued against such confounding for most clonotypes. In monozygotic twins, out-of-frame TCR alpha sharing was systematically underestimated by recombination models, although the models agreed with sharing between unrelated individuals. In beta out-of-frame sequences, excess twin sharing was weaker, because having fewer shared sequences lowered the signal-to-noise ratio. Abundant cord blood beta clonotypes carried fewer insertions; young adult naive repertoires showed a weaker similar trend, while memory repertoires showed none. Compared with coincidental sharing between unrelated individuals, out-of-frame TCR alpha sequences shared between twins had an excess of sequences with low generation probability. Because the same donors could not be followed over many years, conclusions were based on cross-sectional statistical analysis.

Only healthy Caucasian donors were included. The twin cohort comprised three pairs of female monozygotic twins, all aged roughly 18 to 30 years. Miltenyi CD45RO+ enrichment and human naive T-cell isolation kits were used to isolate memory (CD45RO+) and naive T cells from PBMC. This clonotype was counted only a few times. The antigen it binds to is not known. Base-call qualities are not available, and no considerably larger clone is one nucleotide away. The library relied on 5' RACE. Instrument used: Illumina HiSeq 2000. Template switching added a universal primer binding site, and the final cDNA carried a unique molecular identifier that allowed TCR cDNA molecules to be counted accurately. Specific primers in the conserved constant-segment region were used to synthesize first-strand cDNA for the TCR alpha and beta chains. To control for contamination, every cDNA library was double barcoded, receiving both a SMART-Mk sample barcode and Illumina barcodes. TruSeq adapter sequences along with Illumina sample barcodes were introduced in two successive PCR steps. The TCR alpha and beta cDNA libraries were sequenced on the Illumina HiSeq platform using custom primers. Per the authors' processing: MiGEC processed the raw reads to extract unique molecular identifiers, while MiXCR was used to determine the CDR3 positions. For each individual, recombination models were inferred using an EM algorithm with the repgenHMM and IGoR tools. The tcR package in R was used for shared clonotype analysis, with sharing normalized by the product of cloneset sizes. To study raw recombination without the effects of thymic and clonal selection, out-of-frame nonproductive sequences were analyzed. TCRdb applied fastp at Q25 and MiXCR to the public reads, then kept only in-frame beta chains. Identical CDR3 protein sequences are pooled into one entry, listed with their most common genes and DNA. TCRdb, not the original authors, processed these V and J calls. This sample has hundreds of thousands of distinct CDR3 sequences in its table, and about 8.1% of those were observed once. Less than 2.5% of the sample is in the top ten clones.

These data were also reused for a study on yellow fever vaccine responses in identical twins. As that second paper reports: According to the authors, the vaccine-induced T cell response in identical twins seemed to be partly convergent and partly specific to each individual. Focusing on identical twins, the study followed the T cell clones that responded to the vaccine, and did so with precision.

Sequencing was carried out using memory (CD45RO+) T cells sorted from blood. Sample cell subset or site, as interpreted from the label and publication: CD45RO+ enriched T cells. The sequence was collected from a woman under 30 in good health.

The base sequence is TGTGCCAGCAGTGAAGTTGGGCAGCTTAATGAAAAACTGTTTTTT. It encodes CASSEVGQLNEKLFF. The chain was built from TRBV6-1 and TRBJ1-4; the D gene identity is not certain. Relative to germline, V is 1 base shorter and J is 4 bases shorter, with 10 bases between their ends. The CDR3, cysteine through phenylalanine, is 15 amino acids long. This entry keeps only the CDR3 DNA: 45 bases, framed from base 1. CDR1 and CDR2 are drawn from the germline V gene: MNHNS, SASEGT.